The rows below give T cell receptor beta chains drawn from one sample of a study of blood T cell repertoires in COVID-19. Repertoires were generated with immunoSEQ multiplex PCR, while TCRdb's copy carries only in-frame clones and drops some. The table records about 320,000 clones, about 85% of them present only once. Sequenced sample: PBMCs or T cells enriched from blood (not recorded which). The receptor source for this set is a woman aged 25 to 39 who had recovered from COVID-19. The CDR3 runs from the conserved cysteine through the conserved F or W. The order of the fields is V gene, J gene, clone size, D gene, CDR3 length, CDR3 DNA, CDR3 protein. The D gene is left open where the match is weak. Only some rows state a clone size, as once, few, many or a class for expanded clones.

TRBV5-4	TRBJ2-1	-	TRBD1	17	TGTGCCAGCCGTGCGGGGACAGGGGGCAACTCCTACAATGAGCAGTTCTTC	CASRAGTGGNSYNEQFF
TRBV4-1	TRBJ2-5	-	-	15	TGCGCCAGCAGCCCCTTGGACAGCTCCGGTGAGACCCAGTACTTC	CASSPLDSSGETQYF
TRBV27	TRBJ2-7	-	-	14	TGTGCCAGCAGCCCAGTAACCATGCAACCGCCGAAGTACTTC	CASSPVTMQPPKYF
TRBV5-1	TRBJ2-7	-	-	15	TGCGCCAGCACCCCCGGCGGGCAGGATCCCTACGAGCAGTACTTC	CASTPGGQDPYEQYF
TRBV5-1	TRBJ2-7	-	-	17	TGCGCCAGCAGCTCGGGAATGCCGAACAGACTCTCCTACGAGCAGTACTTC	CASSSGMPNRLSYEQYF
TRBV5-6	TRBJ1-6	-	TRBD1	14	TGTGCCAGCAGCTCGACGGACAGGGGATCACCCCTCCACTTT	CASSSTDRGSPLHF
TRBV28	TRBJ1-5	-	-	13	TGTGCCAGCAGTTTATCTAAGATTCAGCCCCAGCATTTT	CASSLSKIQPQHF
TRBV7-3	TRBJ2-1	-	-	15	TGTGCCAGCAGCCTCCTCCCGCGGGCCCACAATGAGCAGTTCTTC	CASSLLPRAHNEQFF
TRBV27	TRBJ2-7	once	-	14	TGTGCCAGCAGTCACCAGGGTTATTCCTACGAGCAGTACTTC	CASSHQGYSYEQYF
TRBV7-9	TRBJ1-1	-	-	15	TGTGCCAGCAGCTTAGGTCCGTTGGAGTTCACTGAAGCTTTCTTT	CASSLGPLEFTEAFF
TRBV13	TRBJ1-2	-	-	12	TGTGCCAGCAGCCCCAGGGACTATGGCTACACCTTC	CASSPRDYGYTF
TRBV6-5	TRBJ1-2	-	-	15	TGTGCCAGCAGTTTCCGGACACCGAAGGAATATGGCTACACCTTC	CASSFRTPKEYGYTF
TRBV19	TRBJ1-5	-	-	13	TGTGCCAGTACTGTGGGGCAGTCTCAGCCCCAGCATTTT	CASTVGQSQPQHF
TRBV9	TRBJ2-3	-	-	14	TGTGCCAGCAGCGTAGTGGTCGGGTCGGATACGCAGTATTTT	CASSVVVGSDTQYF
TRBV4-3	TRBJ2-3	-	TRBD1	15	TGCGCCAGCAGCCTTGGACAGGGGTCGCCTGATACGCAGTATTTT	CASSLGQGSPDTQYF
TRBV27	TRBJ1-2	-	-	13	TGTGCCACCAGGGATGGGGGCAACTATGGCTACACCTTC	CATRDGGNYGYTF